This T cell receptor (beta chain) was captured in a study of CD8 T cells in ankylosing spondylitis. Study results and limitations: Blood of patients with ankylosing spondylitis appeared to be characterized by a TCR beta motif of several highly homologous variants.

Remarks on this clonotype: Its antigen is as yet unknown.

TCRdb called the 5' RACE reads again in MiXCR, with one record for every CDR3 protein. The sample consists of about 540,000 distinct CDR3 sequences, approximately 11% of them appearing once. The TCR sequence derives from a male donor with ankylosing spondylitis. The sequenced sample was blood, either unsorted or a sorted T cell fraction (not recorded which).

DNA for the CDR3: TGTGCCAGCAGCTTTGGACAGGGGGAGGTCGGGGAGCTGTTTTTT. It yields the protein CASSFGQGEVGELFF. The rearrangement links TRBV5-6 to TRBJ2-2, with 10 bases aligning to TRBD1. The CDR3 runs to 15 residues. V lost 2 bases and J lost 7; bases outside the gene matches: 5. Germline V gene sequence: CDR1 SGHDT, CDR2 YYEEEE.